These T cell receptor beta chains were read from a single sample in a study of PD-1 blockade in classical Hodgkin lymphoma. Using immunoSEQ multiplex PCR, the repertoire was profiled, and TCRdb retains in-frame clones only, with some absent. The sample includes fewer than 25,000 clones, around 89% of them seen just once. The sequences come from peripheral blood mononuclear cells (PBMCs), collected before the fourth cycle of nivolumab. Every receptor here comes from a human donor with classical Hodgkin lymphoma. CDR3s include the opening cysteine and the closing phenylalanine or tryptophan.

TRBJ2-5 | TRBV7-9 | CASSSSRLAGETQYF
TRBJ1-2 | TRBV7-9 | CASSLEGNGYTF
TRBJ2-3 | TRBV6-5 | CASSWGQTDTQYF
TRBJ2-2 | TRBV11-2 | CASSLGPSAGRTGELFF
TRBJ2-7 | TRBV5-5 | CASSLQWHSYEQYF
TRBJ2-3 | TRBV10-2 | CASSTTGDDTDTQYF
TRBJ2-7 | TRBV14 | CASSPGTAAEQYF
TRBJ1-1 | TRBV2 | CASSGDGMNTEAFF
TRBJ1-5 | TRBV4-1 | CASSLRLTAPLGNQPQHF
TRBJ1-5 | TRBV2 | CASSDVSGTGGGSNQPQHF
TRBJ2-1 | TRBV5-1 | CASSAEDPRQFF
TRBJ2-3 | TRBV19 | CASSIGTGGIDTQYF
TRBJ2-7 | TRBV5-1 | CASSLETPGTHTLYEQYF
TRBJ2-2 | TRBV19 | CASSRQGANTGELFF
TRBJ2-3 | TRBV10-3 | CAISESGGFTDTQYF
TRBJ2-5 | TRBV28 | CASSGGWETQYF
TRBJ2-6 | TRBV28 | CASRVPAGSGANVLTF
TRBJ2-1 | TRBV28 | CASSLTTSGSSYNEQFF
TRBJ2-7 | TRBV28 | CASRSGTSGGTGEQHF
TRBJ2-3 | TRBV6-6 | CASTTDRTGVTDTQYF
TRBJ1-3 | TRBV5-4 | CASSLPGTGGNTIYF
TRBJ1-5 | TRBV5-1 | CASSLDSNQPQHF
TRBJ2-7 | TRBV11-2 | CTSSFRDRAREQYF
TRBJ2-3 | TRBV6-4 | CASSLTSGGSDTQYF
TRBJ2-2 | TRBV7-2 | CASRSLSGTNTGELFF
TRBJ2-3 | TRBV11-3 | CASSRRTSGGPGGTDTQYF
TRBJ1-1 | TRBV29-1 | CSVVFFTYTEAFF
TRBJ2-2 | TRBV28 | CASSLSGGATGELFF
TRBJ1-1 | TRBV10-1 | CASRLTGGGFGEAFF
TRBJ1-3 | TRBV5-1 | CASSLSTGPSGNTIYF
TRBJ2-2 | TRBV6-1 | CASTGLDTGELFF
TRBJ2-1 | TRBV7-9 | CASSETTYNEQFF
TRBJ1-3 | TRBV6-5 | CASMRGSSGNTIYF
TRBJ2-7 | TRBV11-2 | CASSSRGHQWSYEQYF
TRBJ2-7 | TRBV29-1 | CSVEGGGDSYYEQYF
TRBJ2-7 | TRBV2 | CASRRLAGGTYEQYF
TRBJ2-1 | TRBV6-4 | CASSDSTGGYNEQFF
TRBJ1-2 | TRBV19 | CASLDGSASANYGYTF
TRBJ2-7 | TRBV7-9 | CASSLQGQAYEQYF
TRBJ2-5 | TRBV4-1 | CASSQVGRETQYF
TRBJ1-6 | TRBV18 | CASSPRQGVSDSPLHF